The 20 T cell receptor beta chains listed next were all sequenced from one sample in a study of post-analysis software for immune sequencing data (dated by TCRdb to the mid-2010s). Results and caveats for the whole study, not just this receptor: Significantly higher frequencies in patients than in controls were found for about five TRBV segments, including TRBV5-6, TRBV5-1 and TRBV20-1.

The method was PCR. The sequencer was an Illumina HiSeq 2500. Unique molecular identifiers were incorporated into TCR beta cDNA libraries to reduce PCR and sequencing biases. TCRdb reprocessing: public reads trimmed at Q25 with fastp, clones called with MiXCR, in-frame beta chains kept. A single entry per CDR3 protein holds the most common genes and DNA from its merged rows. Across this sample there are hundreds of thousands of distinct CDR3 sequences, with approximately 53% seen only once. The top ten clones comprise roughly 4.4% of the sample. The antigens of these receptors remain unknown. Source material: blood. The receptors here all came from a girl under 18 with multiple sclerosis.

In this sample, this clonotype turned up a few times. The chain recombines TRBV7-6 with TRBJ1-1; 8 positions match TRBD1. Trimming removed 4 bases from V and 0 bases from J; junction bases left unmatched: 7. Germline CDR1 reads SGHVS; CDR2 reads FNYEAQ. The CDR3 length is 16 residues. The CDR3 coding sequence is TGTGCCAGCAGCTCTGGACAGGGACGTATGAACACTGAAGCTTTCTTT. The encoded protein is CASSSGQGRMNTEAFF.

This clonotype was counted between two and nine times. The V call is TRBV15, the J call TRBJ2-5, with TRBD2 matching over 11 bases. Trimming removed 0 bases from V and 2 bases from J; junction bases left unmatched: 5. The CDR3 contains 17 residues. Germline V CDR1 and CDR2: LNHNV, YYDKDF (reference sequence). The CDR3: CATSREGLADGQETQYF. In DNA form, the CDR3 reads TGTGCCACCAGCAGAGAGGGACTAGCGGACGGTCAAGAGACCCAGTACTTC.

V and J are TRBV14 and TRBJ2-5; TRBD1 matches at 7 bases. With V trimmed by 1 base and J by 5 bases, 10 bases remained unmatched. CDR1 is SGHDN, CDR2 FVKESK, per germline. The CDR3 consists of 16 residues. The CDR3: CASSQVSGQARETQYF. CDR3 coding DNA: TGTGCCAGCAGCCAAGTCTCAGGACAGGCGCGGGAGACCCAGTACTTC. Looking up the rest from reference TRBV14 and TRBJ2-5 gives the full variable domain: EAGVTQFPSHSVIEKGQTVTLRCDPISGHDNLYWYRRVMGKEIKFLLHFVKESKQDESGMPNNRFLAERTGGTYSTLKVQPAELEDSGVYFCASSQVSGQARETQYFGPGTRLLVL.

This chain connects TRBV4-1 to TRBJ2-7; D is unclear. The CDR3 is made up of 14 amino acids. CDR1 and CDR2 from the germline V gene are MGHRA and YSYEKL. Between the trimmed V and J ends, which lost 5 bases and 2 bases, there was a span of 13 bases. In nucleotides, the CDR3 is TGCGCCAGCAGCTTCCGGGCCACAACCTACGAGCAGTACTTC. It codes for CASSFRATTYEQYF.

For this clonotype: A much larger clone differs from this one at a single base, so this may be a read error. V gene TRBV6-6 combines with J gene TRBJ2-6; possible D gene TRBD2, 5 bases. Between the trimmed V and J ends, which lost 6 bases and 2 bases, there was a span of 5 bases. Per germline, CDR1 MNHNY and CDR2 SVGAGI (reference sequence). This CDR3 region has 13 residues. The CDR3 coding sequence is TGTGCCAGCAGGGAGGCTGGGGCCAACGTCCTGACTTTC. It yields the protein CASREAGANVLTF.

The gene calls are TRBV18 and TRBJ2-7; perhaps TRBD1 as D (6 bases). This CDR3 contains 16 residues. V lost 0 bases and J 0 bases, leaving 12 bases between the germline ends. Germline V gives CDR1 KGHSH, CDR2 LQKENI. The CDR3 DNA reads TGTGCCAGCTCACCACCTAATACAGGGAGCTCCTACGAGCAGTACTTC. The encoded protein is CASSPPNTGSSYEQYF.

There are a few counts of this clonotype. The chain joins TRBV7-2 to TRBJ2-7, with D unclear. This CDR3 contains 14 residues. V shed 3 bases and J shed 0 bases, with 9 bases lying between them. CDR1 is SGHTA, CDR2 FQGNSA, per germline. The CDR3 DNA is TGTGCCAGCAGCTTGAGACTTAGCTCCTACGAGCAGTACTTC. Translating gives CASSLRLSSYEQYF.

The chain couples TRBV10-3 to TRBJ2-1; D call uncertain. V lost 3 bases and J lost 6, with 15 bases in between. The germline CDR1 and CDR2 sequences are ENHRY and SYGVKD. The CDR3 is made up of 15 amino acids. CDR3 region: CAISDRVSGPNEQFF. The DNA of the CDR3 is TGTGCCATCAGTGACCGGGTCTCCGGCCCCAATGAGCAGTTCTTC.

This chain uses TRBV12-3 or TRBV12-4 with TRBJ2-5; D not certain. The end of the DNA aligns better with TRBJ2-7, so the J call may be wrong. This CDR3 contains 13 residues. For the CDR3, the DNA is TGTGCCAGCAGTTTCGGAGTAAGAGACGAGCAGTACTTC. Translating it yields CASSFGVRDEQYF.

V and J are TRBV5-5 and TRBJ2-3; a possible D gene is TRBD2 (6 bases). The CDR3 length is 15 residues. The germline V and J ends were trimmed by 0 bases and 2 bases, with 10 bases remaining between them. Germline V lookup: CDR1 SGHKS, CDR2 YYEKEE (reference sequence). This CDR3 is CASSLVTGDTDTQYF. In nucleotides, the CDR3 is TGTGCCAGCAGCTTGGTTACGGGGGACACAGATACGCAGTATTTT. The full variable domain, its missing parts supplied by reference TRBV5-5 and TRBJ2-3, is DAGVTQSPTHLIKTRGQQVTLRCSPISGHKSVSWYQQVLGQGPQFIFQYYEKEERGRGNFPDRFSARQFPNYSSELNVNALLLGDSALYLCASSLVTGDTDTQYFGPGTRLTVL.

In the case of this clonotype: Compared with germline, one end of the junction differs, possibly owing to a read error. The chain couples TRBV20-1 to TRBJ1-1; D gene ambiguous. CDR1 and CDR2 (germline): DFQATT, SNEGSKA (reference sequence). This CDR3 is 13 amino acids long. The CDR3 spells CSATRTENTEAFF. The DNA for the CDR3 is TGCAGCGCTACCCGAACGGAGAACACTGAAGCTTTCTTT.

The chain joins TRBV5-1 to TRBJ2-1; 7 bases map to TRBD1. The CDR3 runs 14 residues. Germline V lookup: CDR1 SGHRS, CDR2 YFSETQ. V shed 3 bases, J shed 2 bases, and the junction held 2 bases outside the gene matches. CDR3 in DNA: TGCGCCAGCAGCTCGACAGGGCCCTACAATGAGCAGTTCTTC. Encoded protein: CASSSTGPYNEQFF.

This clonotype appeared many times. The chain joins TRBV5-8 to TRBJ2-3; TRBD1 agrees at 7 bases. The germline V gene has CDR1 SGHTS and CDR2 YDEGEE. This CDR3 spans 16 amino acids. The junction had 12 bases not matched to a gene; V was cut back by 4 bases and J by 4 bases. CDR3 sequence: CASSPRQGSQADTQYF. The CDR3 nucleotides are TGTGCCAGCAGCCCCCGACAGGGATCACAAGCAGATACGCAGTATTTT.

The chain combines TRBV20-1 with TRBJ1-2; 11 bases line up with TRBD1. Trimming took 5 bases from V and 2 from J; bases not matched to a gene: 13. Germline assignment: CDR1 DFQATT and CDR2 SNEGSKA (reference sequence). The CDR3 sequence is 17 residues long. This chain's CDR3 is CSALGVGGTGGNYGYTF. CDR3 bases: TGCAGTGCTCTAGGAGTAGGGGGGACAGGGGGAAACTATGGCTACACCTTC.

This clonotype was seen a few times. The chain has TRBV7-2 and TRBJ1-2; D not resolved. V gave up 1 base and J gave up 2 bases, with 17 bases separating them. Germline V gives CDR1 SGHTA, CDR2 FQGNSA. The CDR3 totals 17 residues. For the CDR3, the DNA is TGTGCCAGCAGCTTAGGCGGTAACGGATCAACAAACTATGGCTACACCTTC. This translates into CASSLGGNGSTNYGYTF.

The J gene is TRBJ2-5, the V gene TRBV14, with no clear D. The DNA end is more similar to TRBJ2-7, so the J call may be wrong. The germline gives CDR1 SGHDN, CDR2 FVKESK. The CDR3 has 11 residues. Here the CDR3 reads CASSQMNEQYF. The CDR3 bases are TGTGCCAGCAGCCAAATGAACGAGCAGTACTTC.

The chain employs TRBV29-1 and TRBJ2-5; D is unclear. Trimming pared 4 bases from V and 11 bases from J, leaving 20 bases between. The CDR3 is made up of 13 amino acids. CDR1 SQVTM and CDR2 ANQGSEA come from the germline V gene. The CDR3 loop reads CSVAGLQKNEQYF. CDR3 coding DNA: TGCAGCGTTGCAGGCCTCCAGAAAAATGAGCAGTACTTC.

The chain joins TRBV20-1 to TRBJ1-5, with D possibly being TRBD1 (6 bases). The CDR3 extends over 15 amino acids. The germline CDR1 and CDR2 sequences are DFQATT and SNEGSKA (reference sequence). Trimming took off 4 bases at V and 1 base at J, with 14 bases between the two ends. CDR3 protein: CSATRMGASNQPQHF. CDR3 DNA: TGCAGTGCTACCAGAATGGGGGCAAGCAATCAGCCCCAGCATTTT.

V usage is TRBV5-1 and J usage is TRBJ1-2; possible D gene TRBD1, 5 bases. The V gene lost 4 bases and the J gene lost 7 bases, with 17 bases spanning the gap. The length of the CDR3 is 14 residues. Per germline, CDR1 SGHRS and CDR2 YFSETQ. The CDR3 sequence: CASSPGTAKGGYTF. CDR3 nucleotide sequence: TGCGCCAGCAGCCCCGGGACCGCTAAAGGTGGCTACACCTTC.

The genes are TRBV29-1 and TRBJ2-1, with D tentatively TRBD2 (6 bases). This CDR3 is 14 amino acids long. V shed 6 bases and J shed 10 bases, with 22 bases lying between them. Germline V gene sequence: CDR1 SQVTM, CDR2 ANQGSEA. The CDR3 spells CSVVRRDSSGEQFF. The DNA for the CDR3 is TGCAGCGTGGTTAGGAGGGACTCGTCAGGGGAGCAGTTCTTC.